A few counts support the clone carrying this TCR beta chain. What it binds is not known. This PCR relied on a set of 60 Vbeta primers and 13 Jbeta primers. Some clones are missing from TCRdb's copy, which holds only in-frame ones; the method was immunoSEQ multiplex PCR. The data show about 160,000 clones, around 83% seen once. The record originates from a study of cytomegalovirus exposure and HLA in healthy donors. At the level of the study: An earlier analysis identified 95 million to 120 million unique TCR beta sequences in approximately 190 million T cells.

Points from the study as a whole: The dataset shows that most TCR sequences were rare, while some public TCRs occurred in many donors.

This sequence originates from a man aged 50 to 59 in good health and CMV-seropositive. The material sequenced was PBMCs.

The CDR3 nucleotides are TGTGCCAGCACCCTAAGACCCGGAGCTAAGAACACTGAAGCTTTCTTT. Translating it yields CASTLRPGAKNTEAFF. V usage is TRBV9 and J usage is TRBJ1-1; D remains ambiguous. Germline-derived CDR1 and CDR2 are SGDLS and YYNGEE. The CDR3 loop spans 16 amino acids. The V end was cut by 6 bases, the J end by 1 base, with 19 bases between.